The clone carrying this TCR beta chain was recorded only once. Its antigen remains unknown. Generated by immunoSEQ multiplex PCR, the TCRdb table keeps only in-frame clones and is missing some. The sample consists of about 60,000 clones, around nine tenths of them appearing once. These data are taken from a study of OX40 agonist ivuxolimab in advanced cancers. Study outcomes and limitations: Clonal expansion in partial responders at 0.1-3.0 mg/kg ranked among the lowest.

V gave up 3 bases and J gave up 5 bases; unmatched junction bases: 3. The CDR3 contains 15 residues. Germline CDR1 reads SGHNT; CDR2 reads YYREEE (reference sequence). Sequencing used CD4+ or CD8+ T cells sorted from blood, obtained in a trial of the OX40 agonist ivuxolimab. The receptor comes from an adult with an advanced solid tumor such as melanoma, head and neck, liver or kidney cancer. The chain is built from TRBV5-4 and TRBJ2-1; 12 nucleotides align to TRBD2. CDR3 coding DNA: TGTGCCAGCAGCTCGGGACTAGCGGGCCACAATGAGCAGTTCTTC. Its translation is CASSSGLAGHNEQFF. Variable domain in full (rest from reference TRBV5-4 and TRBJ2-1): ETGVTQSPTHLIKTRGQQVTLRCSSQSGHNTVSWYQQALGQGPQFIFQYYREEENGRGNFPPRFSGLQFPNYSSELNVNALELDDSALYLCASSSGLAGHNEQFFGPGTRLTVL.